The TCR beta chain described here comes from a study of T-cell reconstitution after alpha-beta-depleted transplantation in children. Findings and caveats of the study: When one year had passed after transplant, most T-cell counts and diversity came from newly produced T cells. Surviving recipient T cells and thymic progenitors accounted for the high day-60 TCRbeta diversity observed in some patients. Reportedly, alpha-beta T cells present about two months post-transplant originated from several hundred expanded clones of graft origin.

V dropped 6 bases and J dropped 3; count of bases not matched to a gene: 9. In germline, CDR1 is DFQATT, CDR2 SNEGSKA (reference sequence). CDR3 length: 14 amino acids. There are many counts of this clonotype. What it binds is unknown. For TCRbeta, the library was prepared with unique molecular identifiers. From the PCR reads, TCRdb called clonotypes with MiXCR, one entry per CDR3 protein. The sample has some 550,000 distinct CDR3 sequences; 23% are singletons. V is TRBV20-1 and J is TRBJ2-7; 9 nucleotides align to TRBD1. Source: PBMCs, mostly from graft donor cells, taken 360 days after TCRalphabeta/CD19-depleted stem cell transplant. The sequence derives from a boy under two years old who had a stem cell transplant for acute myeloid leukemia, so the T cells may come from the graft donor. CDR3 in DNA: TGCAGTGCCGCCTGGACAGGGGTAAACTACGAGCAGTACTTC. This codes for CSAAWTGVNYEQYF.